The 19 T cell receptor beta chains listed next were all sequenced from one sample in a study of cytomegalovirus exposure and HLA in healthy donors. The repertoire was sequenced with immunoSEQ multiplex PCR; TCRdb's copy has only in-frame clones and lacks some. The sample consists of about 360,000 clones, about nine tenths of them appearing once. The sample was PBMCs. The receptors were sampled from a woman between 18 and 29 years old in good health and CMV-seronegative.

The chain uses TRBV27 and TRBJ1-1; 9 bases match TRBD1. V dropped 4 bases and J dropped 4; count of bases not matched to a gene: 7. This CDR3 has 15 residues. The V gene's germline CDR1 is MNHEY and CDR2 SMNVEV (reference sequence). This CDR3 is CASSSPGQGPTEAFF. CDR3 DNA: TGTGCCAGCAGTTCTCCGGGACAGGGACCCACTGAAGCTTTCTTT.

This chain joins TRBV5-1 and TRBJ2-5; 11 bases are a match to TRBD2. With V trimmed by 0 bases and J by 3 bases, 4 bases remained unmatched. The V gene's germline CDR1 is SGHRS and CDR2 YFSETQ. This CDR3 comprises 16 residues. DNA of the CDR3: TGCGCCAGCAGCTTGGTAGCGGGGGGGAACAAAGAGACCCAGTACTTC. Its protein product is CASSLVAGGNKETQYF.

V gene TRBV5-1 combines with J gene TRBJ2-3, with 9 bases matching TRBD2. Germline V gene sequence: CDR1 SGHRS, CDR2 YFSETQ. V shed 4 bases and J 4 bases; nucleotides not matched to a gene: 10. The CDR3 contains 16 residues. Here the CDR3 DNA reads TGCGCCAGCAGCAAGGCCCCAGCGGGAGGTCCAGATACGCAGTATTTT. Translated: CASSKAPAGGPDTQYF.

The CDR3 bases are TGTGCCAGCAGTCAGGGGGGTTCACCCCTCCACTTT. This encodes CASSQGGSPLHF. The chain employs TRBV6-5 and TRBJ1-6; 7 bases are shared with TRBD1. The CDR3 loop spans 12 amino acids. Germline assignment: CDR1 MNHEY and CDR2 SVGAGI. The J segment lost 9 bases and the V segment lost 5 bases, leaving 1 base of the junction unmatched.

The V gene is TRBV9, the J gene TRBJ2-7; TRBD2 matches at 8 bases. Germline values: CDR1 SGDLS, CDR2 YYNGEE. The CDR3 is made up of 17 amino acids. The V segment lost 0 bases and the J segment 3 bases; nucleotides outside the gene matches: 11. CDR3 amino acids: CASSVGPGAGGLYEQYF. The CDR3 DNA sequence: TGTGCCAGCAGCGTAGGCCCCGGTGCGGGAGGTCTCTACGAGCAGTACTTC. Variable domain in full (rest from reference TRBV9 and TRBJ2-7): DSGVTQTPKHLITATGQRVTLRCSPRSGDLSVYWYQQSLDQGLQFLIQYYNGEERAKGNILERFSAQQFPDLHSELNLSSLELGDSALYFCASSVGPGAGGLYEQYFGPGTRLTVT.

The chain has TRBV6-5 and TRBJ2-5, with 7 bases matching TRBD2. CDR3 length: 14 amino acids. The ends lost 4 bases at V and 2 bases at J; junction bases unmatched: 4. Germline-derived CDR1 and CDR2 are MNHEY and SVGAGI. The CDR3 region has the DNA TGTGCCAGCAGTTCCTCGGGGGGACAAGAGACCCAGTACTTC. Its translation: CASSSSGGQETQYF.

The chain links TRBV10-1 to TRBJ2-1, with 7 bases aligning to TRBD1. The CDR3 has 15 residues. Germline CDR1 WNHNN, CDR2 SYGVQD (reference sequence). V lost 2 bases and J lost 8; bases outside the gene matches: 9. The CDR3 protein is CASSEPRDSLDEQFF. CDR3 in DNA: TGCGCCAGCAGTGAGCCCCGGGACAGTTTGGATGAGCAGTTCTTC.

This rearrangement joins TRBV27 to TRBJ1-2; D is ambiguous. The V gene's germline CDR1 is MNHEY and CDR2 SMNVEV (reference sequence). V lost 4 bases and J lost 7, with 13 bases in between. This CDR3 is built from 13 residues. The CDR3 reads CASSSWAARGYTF. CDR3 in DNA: TGTGCCAGCAGTTCCTGGGCAGCTCGTGGCTACACCTTC.

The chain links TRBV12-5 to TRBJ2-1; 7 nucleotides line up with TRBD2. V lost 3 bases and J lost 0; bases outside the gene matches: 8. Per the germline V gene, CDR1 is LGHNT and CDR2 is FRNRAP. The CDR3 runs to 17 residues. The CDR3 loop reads CASGFDEGGSSYNEQFF. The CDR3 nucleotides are TGTGCTAGTGGTTTCGATGAGGGCGGGAGCTCCTACAATGAGCAGTTCTTC.

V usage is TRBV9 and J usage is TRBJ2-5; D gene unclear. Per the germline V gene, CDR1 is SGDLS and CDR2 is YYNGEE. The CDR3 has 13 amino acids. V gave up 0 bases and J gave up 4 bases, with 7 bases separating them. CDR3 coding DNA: TGTGCCAGCAGCGTAGTGACAACAGAGACCCAGTACTTC. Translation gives CASSVVTTETQYF. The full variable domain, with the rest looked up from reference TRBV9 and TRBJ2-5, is DSGVTQTPKHLITATGQRVTLRCSPRSGDLSVYWYQQSLDQGLQFLIQYYNGEERAKGNILERFSAQQFPDLHSELNLSSLELGDSALYFCASSVVTTETQYFGPGTRLLVL.

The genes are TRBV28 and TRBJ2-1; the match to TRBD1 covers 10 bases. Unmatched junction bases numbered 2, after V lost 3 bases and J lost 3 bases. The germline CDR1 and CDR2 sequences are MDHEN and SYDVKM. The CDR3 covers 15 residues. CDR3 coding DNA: TGTGCCAGCAGTTTTGGACAGGGGGTCTACAATGAGCAGTTCTTC. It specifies CASSFGQGVYNEQFF.

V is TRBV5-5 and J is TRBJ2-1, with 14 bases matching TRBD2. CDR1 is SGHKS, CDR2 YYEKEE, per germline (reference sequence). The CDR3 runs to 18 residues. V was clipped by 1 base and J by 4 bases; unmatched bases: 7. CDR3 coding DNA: TGTGCCAGCAGCTTGTCCGGGACTAGCGGGGGAGCTTACAATGAGCAGTTCTTC. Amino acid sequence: CASSLSGTSGGAYNEQFF.

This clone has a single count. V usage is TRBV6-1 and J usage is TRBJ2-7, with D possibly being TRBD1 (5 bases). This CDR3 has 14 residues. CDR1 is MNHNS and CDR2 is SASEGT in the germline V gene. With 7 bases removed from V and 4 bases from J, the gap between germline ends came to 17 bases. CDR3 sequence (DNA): TGTGCCAGCAATCTGAAAAGGGGCTGGTACGAGCAGTACTTC. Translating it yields CASNLKRGWYEQYF.

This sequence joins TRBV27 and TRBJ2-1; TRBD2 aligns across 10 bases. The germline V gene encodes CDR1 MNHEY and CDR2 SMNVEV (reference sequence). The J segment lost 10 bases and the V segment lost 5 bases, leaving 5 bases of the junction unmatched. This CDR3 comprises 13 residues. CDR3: CASSRKLAGEQFF. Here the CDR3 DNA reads TGTGCCAGCAGTCGCAAACTAGCGGGAGAGCAGTTCTTC.

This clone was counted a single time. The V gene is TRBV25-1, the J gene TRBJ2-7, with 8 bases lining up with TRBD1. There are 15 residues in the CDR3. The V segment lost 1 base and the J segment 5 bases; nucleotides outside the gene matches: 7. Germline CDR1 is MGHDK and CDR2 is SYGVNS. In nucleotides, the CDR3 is TGTGCCAGCAGTGAATCGGGCAGGGGGCTCGACGAGCAGTACTTC. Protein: CASSESGRGLDEQYF.

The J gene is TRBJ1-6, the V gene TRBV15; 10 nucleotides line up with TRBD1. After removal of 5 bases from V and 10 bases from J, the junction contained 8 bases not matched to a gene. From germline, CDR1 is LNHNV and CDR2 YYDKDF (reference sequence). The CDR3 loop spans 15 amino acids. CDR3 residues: CATSGAGTGDSPLHF. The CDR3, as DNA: TGTGCCACCAGCGGAGCCGGGACAGGGGACTCACCCCTCCACTTT.

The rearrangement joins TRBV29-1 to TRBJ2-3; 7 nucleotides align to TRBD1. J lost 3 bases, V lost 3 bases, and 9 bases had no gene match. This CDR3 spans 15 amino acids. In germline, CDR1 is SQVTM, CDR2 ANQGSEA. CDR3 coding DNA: TGCAGCGTTGAGAGGGGAATGACAGGGACAGATACGCAGTATTTT. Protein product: CSVERGMTGTDTQYF.

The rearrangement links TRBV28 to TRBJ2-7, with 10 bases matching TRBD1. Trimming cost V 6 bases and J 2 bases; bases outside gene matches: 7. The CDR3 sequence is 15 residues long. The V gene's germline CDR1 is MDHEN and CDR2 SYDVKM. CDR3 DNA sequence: TGTGCCAGCAGAAAAGGGACAGGGGTAGCCTACGAGCAGTACTTC. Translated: CASRKGTGVAYEQYF.

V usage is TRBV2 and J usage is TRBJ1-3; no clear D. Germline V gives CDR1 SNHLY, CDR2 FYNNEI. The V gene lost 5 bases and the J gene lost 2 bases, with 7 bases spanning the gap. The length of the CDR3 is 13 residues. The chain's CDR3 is CASSIVPGNTIYF. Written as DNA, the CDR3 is TGTGCCAGCAGTATAGTTCCTGGAAACACCATATATTTT.